The 9 T cell receptor beta chains in this list originate from one sample, sequenced in a study of T cells in Graves' hyperthyroidism and ophthalmopathy. What was amplified from RNA transcripts were TCR beta CDR3 regions. First-round RT-PCR targeting the TCR CDR3 was performed with the HTBI primer set. TCRdb reprocessed the multiplex PCR reads via MiXCR and lists one record per CDR3 protein. The sample carries hundreds of thousands of distinct CDR3 sequences, approximately 14% recorded once. The sequenced material came from blood. Receptor source: a woman between 18 and 30 years old with Graves' hyperthyroidism that later progressed to Graves' ophthalmopathy.

This clonotype was recorded at least ten times. The rearrangement joins TRBV12-3 or TRBV12-4 to TRBJ2-2, with TRBD2 matching over 10 bases. The CDR3 is 15 residues long. Unmatched junction bases numbered 4, after V lost 5 bases and J lost 4 bases. This CDR3 is CASSRSGRATGELFF. In nucleotides, the CDR3 is TGTGCCAGCAGTCGAAGCGGGAGGGCCACCGGGGAGCTGTTTTTT.

This clonotype came up many times. The chain recombines TRBV7-2 with TRBJ1-2; 11 bases match TRBD1. V shed 2 bases, J shed 7 bases, and the junction held 12 bases outside the gene matches. The CDR3 contains 17 residues. Per germline, CDR1 SGHTA and CDR2 FQGNSA. CDR3 DNA: TGTGCCAGCAGCTTAAGTTTGTTGGACAGGGGGCGAAGTGGCTACACCTTC. Translating gives CASSLSLLDRGRSGYTF.

This clonotype has at least ten counts. This chain links TRBV7-9 with TRBJ2-3; TRBD2 agrees at 10 bases. The CDR3 consists of 19 residues. Germline CDR1 and CDR2: SEHNR and FQNEAQ (reference sequence). Trimming took 4 bases from V and 0 from J; bases not matched to a gene: 13. The CDR3 spells CASSSNPVAGGPSTDTQYF. The CDR3 nucleotides read TGTGCCAGCAGCTCAAATCCTGTAGCGGGAGGACCTAGCACAGATACGCAGTATTTT. Full variable domain (missing parts from reference TRBV7-9 and TRBJ2-3): DTGVSQNPRHKITKRGQNVTFRCDPISEHNRLYWYRQTLGQGPEFLTYFQNEAQLEKSRLLSDRFSAERPKGSFSTLEIQRTEQGDSAMYLCASSSNPVAGGPSTDTQYFGPGTRLTVL.

This clonotype was counted only a few times. The rearrangement joins TRBV30 to TRBJ1-4; 7 bases are shared with TRBD1. Trimming cost V 6 bases and J 4 bases; bases outside gene matches: 5. CDR1 GTSNPN and CDR2 SVGIG come from the germline V gene (reference sequence). This CDR3 contains 13 residues. For the CDR3, the DNA is TGTGCCTGTTCCGGGACAGATAATGAAAAACTGTTTTTT. Amino acids: CACSGTDNEKLFF.

The J gene is TRBJ1-2, the V gene TRBV19; TRBD1 agrees at 8 bases. Germline lookup yields CDR1 LNHDA and CDR2 SQIVND (reference sequence). The CDR3 spans 13 residues. Trimming took 7 bases from V and 3 from J; bases not matched to a gene: 4. The DNA of the CDR3 is TGTGCCAGTAAAGGACAGGGAGACTATGGCTACACCTTC. Translated, it gives CASKGQGDYGYTF.

This clonotype has a count of ten or more. The chain is built from TRBV7-8 and TRBJ2-7; 7 bases map to TRBD1. Germline V CDR1 and CDR2: SGHVS, FQNEAQ. The CDR3 consists of 14 residues. V gave up 5 bases and J gave up 2 bases; unmatched junction bases: 6. CDR3 residues: CASSVRDRPYEQYF. Here the CDR3 DNA reads TGTGCCAGCAGCGTCCGGGACAGACCCTACGAGCAGTACTTC.

This clonotype has just a few counts. The chain links TRBV6-5 to TRBJ1-1, with 7 bases fitting TRBD1. Germline assignment: CDR1 MNHEY and CDR2 SVGAGI. V was pared by 0 bases and J by 1 base, with 5 bases of the junction left unmatched. The CDR3 covers 16 residues. CDR3: CASSYSPDRANTEAFF. For the CDR3, the DNA is TGTGCCAGCAGTTACTCACCCGACAGGGCGAACACTGAAGCTTTCTTT.

In its sample, this clonotype was seen many times. The chain has TRBV28 and TRBJ2-3; tentatively, D is TRBD2 (7 bases). The germline gives CDR1 MDHEN, CDR2 SYDVKM. The CDR3 extends over 15 amino acids. Trimming removed 4 bases at V and 2 bases at J, with 13 bases between. Here the CDR3 reads CASSSRGGYTDTQYF. The CDR3 region has the DNA TGTGCCAGCAGTTCCAGGGGAGGGTACACAGATACGCAGTATTTT.

The chain combines TRBV30 with TRBJ2-5; the D gene is possibly TRBD1 (6 bases). The germline V gene has CDR1 GTSNPN and CDR2 SVGIG (reference sequence). CDR3 length: 14 residues. Trimming stripped 4 bases from V and 2 bases from J, with 14 bases between. For the CDR3, the DNA is TGTGCCTGGAATCCCGGGACAAAACAAGAGACCCAGTACTTC. Protein sequence: CAWNPGTKQETQYF.